The clone carrying this T cell receptor beta chain has just a few counts. The target antigen is unknown. The treatment: roughly ten-day PBMC culture with coronavirus spike peptide pools or control peptides (ViraFEST assay). There are 18 residues in the CDR3. Trimming at V came to 5 bases and at J to 0 bases, leaving 15 bases not matched to a gene. From germline, CDR1 is ENHRY and CDR2 SYGVKD. The Oncomine TCR Beta short-read assay generated sequence data from the DNA of cultured CD4+ T cells. From the PCR reads, TCRdb called clonotypes with MiXCR, one entry per CDR3 protein. Here the sample spans 15,000 to 19,000 distinct CDR3 sequences, more than 35% being singletons. The sample comes from a study of vaccination and CD4 T cells after COVID-19. Study-wide points: Analysis of convalescent patients found that 304 of 307 vaccine-specific clones were spike mono-reactive.

The V gene is TRBV10-3, the J gene TRBJ2-7, with 8 bases aligning to TRBD1. This clonotype was sampled from a human donor who had recovered from COVID-19. This material consisted of CD4+ T cells from blood, cultured in vitro, taken before SARS-CoV-2 vaccination. CDR3 nucleotide sequence: TGTGCCATCAGTTCAATTCCCTCCGGGACAGGAACCTCCTACGAGCAGTACTTC. Encoded protein: CAISSIPSGTGTSYEQYF.